The next 20 T cell receptor beta chains were all read from a single sample in a study of OX40 agonist ivuxolimab in advanced cancers. The protocol was immunoSEQ multiplex PCR, while the TCRdb copy is restricted to in-frame clones and leaves out a portion. Here the sample spans tens of thousands of clones, around nine tenths being singletons. The specimen comprised CD4+ or CD8+ T cells sorted from blood, sampled in a trial of the OX40 agonist ivuxolimab. The source of these receptors is an adult with an advanced solid tumor such as melanoma, head and neck, liver or kidney cancer.

J is TRBJ1-2 and V is TRBV18; D is unresolved. Germline V gene lookup returns CDR1 KGHSH and CDR2 LQKENI. V lost 3 bases and J lost 6, with 17 bases in between. The CDR3 runs 15 residues. CDR3 nucleotides: TGTGCCAGCTCACCCGGGGTCCCGGGGAAGGATGGCTACACCTTC. The encoded protein is CASSPGVPGKDGYTF.

This clone was recorded once. The chain joins TRBV15 to TRBJ2-7, with D possibly being TRBD2 (6 bases). V lost 0 bases and J 3 bases, leaving 15 bases between the germline ends. The germline V gene has CDR1 LNHNV and CDR2 YYDKDF (reference sequence). The CDR3 consists of 16 residues. CDR3 amino acids: CATSREITWGDYEQYF. The CDR3 DNA follows: TGTGCCACCAGCAGAGAAATAACTTGGGGGGACTACGAGCAGTACTTC.

The rearrangement uses TRBV6-8 and TRBJ1-5, with D possibly TRBD1 on 6 matching bases. Germline lookup yields CDR1 MNHGY and CDR2 SAAAGT. The CDR3 spans 12 residues. The ends were cut back, 4 bases at V and 9 bases at J, with 10 bases in the middle. CDR3 sequence: CASSSQGRPQHF. The CDR3 coding sequence is TGTGCCAGCAGTTCCCAGGGGAGGCCCCAGCATTTT.

The chain carries TRBV14 and TRBJ1-2, with 8 bases matching TRBD1. The germline V gene encodes CDR1 SGHDN and CDR2 FVKESK. V dropped 4 bases and J dropped 4; count of bases not matched to a gene: 5. The CDR3 has 14 residues. In DNA, the CDR3 is TGTGCCAGCAGCCGAACACAGGGGGTCTATGGCTACACCTTC. Protein sequence: CASSRTQGVYGYTF. Drawing the rest from reference TRBV14 and TRBJ1-2, the complete variable domain is EAGVTQFPSHSVIEKGQTVTLRCDPISGHDNLYWYRRVMGKEIKFLLHFVKESKQDESGMPNNRFLAERTGGTYSTLKVQPAELEDSGVYFCASSRTQGVYGYTFGSGTRLTVV.

This chain uses TRBV6-1 with TRBJ1-1, with D uncertain. This CDR3 is built from 12 residues. Trimming took 8 bases from V and 7 from J, leaving 14 bases between them. CDR1 and CDR2 from the germline V gene are MNHNS and SASEGT. The CDR3 loop is CASWRQGFEAFF. Written as DNA, the CDR3 is TGTGCCAGCTGGCGACAAGGTTTTGAAGCTTTCTTT.

The chain has TRBV7-2 and TRBJ2-3; maybe TRBD1 (5 bases). V was cut by 2 bases and J by 2 bases, with 17 bases left in between. The V gene's germline CDR1 is SGHTA and CDR2 FQGNSA. The CDR3 consists of 17 residues. The CDR3 DNA reads TGTGCCAGCAGCTTAATAGGGGTTTCCTCACACACAGATACGCAGTATTTT. This translates into CASSLIGVSSHTDTQYF. The variable domain in full, completed from reference TRBV7-2 and TRBJ2-3, reads GAGVSQSPSNKVTEKGKDVELRCDPISGHTALYWYRQSLGQGLEFLIYFQGNSAPDKSGLPSDRFSAERTGGSVSTLTIQRTQQEDSAVYLCASSLIGVSSHTDTQYFGPGTRLTVL.

V gene TRBV7-8 combines with J gene TRBJ1-1; D possibly corresponds to TRBD1 (6 bases). CDR1 is SGHVS, CDR2 FQNEAQ, per germline. There are 15 residues in the CDR3. Trimming pared 1 base from V and 5 bases from J, leaving 14 bases between. CDR3 sequence reads: CASSLVRGARTEAFF. The CDR3 nucleotides are TGTGCCAGCAGCTTAGTTAGGGGGGCGCGGACTGAAGCTTTCTTT.

DNA for the CDR3: TGTGCCAGCAAAAAGGCAGTCTCCTACGAGCAGTACTTC. Amino acid sequence: CASKKAVSYEQYF. This sequence joins TRBV6-5 and TRBJ2-7; D remains unclear. The CDR3 is made up of 13 amino acids. CDR1 is MNHEY, CDR2 SVGAGI, per germline. Trimming shortened V by 7 bases and J by 0 bases, and 10 bases separated the two germline ends.

The chain links TRBV18 to TRBJ2-7, with 9 bases fitting TRBD1. Germline assignment: CDR1 KGHSH and CDR2 LQKENI. J was trimmed by 3 bases and V by 4 bases; bases with no gene match: 7. This CDR3 has 15 residues. CDR3 bases: TGTGCCAGCTCACTGAGGACAGGGGACATCTACGAGCAGTACTTC. This sequence encodes CASSLRTGDIYEQYF.

The chain has TRBV2 and TRBJ1-5; possible D gene TRBD1, 5 bases. The CDR3 covers 13 residues. The V end was cut by 4 bases, the J end by 4 bases, with 8 bases between. CDR1 and CDR2 (germline): SNHLY, FYNNEI. CDR3 loop: CASSGSGNQPQHF. CDR3 bases: TGTGCCAGCAGTGGTTCAGGGAATCAGCCCCAGCATTTT.

The rearrangement links TRBV4-2 to TRBJ1-5; D remains unclear. Looked up from germline, CDR1 is LGHNA and CDR2 is YNFKEQ. The CDR3 totals 16 residues. V lost 0 bases, J lost 4 bases, and 13 bases lay in between. The CDR3 DNA sequence: TGTGCCAGCAGCCAAGAGTTCTCCCCCCAAAATCAGCCCCAGCATTTT. Protein product: CASSQEFSPQNQPQHF.

The V gene is TRBV28, the J gene TRBJ1-1; D gene ambiguous. CDR1 MDHEN and CDR2 SYDVKM come from the germline V gene. The CDR3 length is 13 residues. V dropped 7 bases and J dropped 0 bases, with 9 bases sitting between them. CDR3 sequence: CASMRVLNTEAFF. For the CDR3, the DNA is TGTGCCAGCATGCGGGTTTTGAACACTGAAGCTTTCTTT. The complete variable domain, with remaining parts taken from reference TRBV28 and TRBJ1-1, reads DVKVTQSSRYLVKRTGEKVFLECVQDMDHENMFWYRQDPGLGLRLIYFSYDVKMKEKGDIPEGYSVSREKKERFSLILESASTNQTSMYLCASMRVLNTEAFFGQGTRLTVV.

This chain connects TRBV19 to TRBJ1-5, with a possible D match to TRBD1 (5 bases). CDR3 size: 14 residues. V lost 8 bases and J lost 0, with 11 bases in between. Germline assignment: CDR1 LNHDA and CDR2 SQIVND (reference sequence). CDR3 in amino acids: CASATVLSNQPQHF. The CDR3 region has the DNA TGTGCCAGTGCGACAGTTCTTAGCAATCAGCCCCAGCATTTT.

The chain links TRBV7-8 to TRBJ2-7, with D maybe TRBD2 (6 bases). Trimming pared 1 base from V and 0 bases from J, leaving 13 bases between. Germline V gene data show CDR1 as SGHVS and CDR2 as FQNEAQ. The CDR3 length is 16 residues. CDR3 sequence (DNA): TGTGCCAGCAGCTTAGATAGGGGACTGGGCTCCTACGAGCAGTACTTC. Protein product: CASSLDRGLGSYEQYF.

The CDR3 loop reads CASSFGMGDYNEQFF. The CDR3 region has the DNA TGTGCCAGCAGCTTTGGAATGGGGGATTACAATGAGCAGTTCTTC. The gene calls are TRBV7-9 and TRBJ2-1; D tentatively fits TRBD1 or TRBD2 (5 bases each). Between the trimmed V and J ends, which lost 3 bases and 4 bases, there was a span of 13 bases. Germline CDR1 SEHNR, CDR2 FQNEAQ (reference sequence). This CDR3 has 15 amino acids.

This chain uses TRBV7-2 with TRBJ2-7, with D perhaps TRBD2 (5 bases). This CDR3 has 15 amino acids. CDR1 is SGHTA and CDR2 is FQGNSA in the germline V gene. With 1 base removed from V and 3 bases from J, the gap between germline ends came to 13 bases. The DNA for the CDR3 is TGTGCCAGCAGCTTAGACCCGGGGTCGGGCTACGAGCAGTACTTC. As protein: CASSLDPGSGYEQYF.

The chain couples TRBV19 to TRBJ2-2, with 11 bases lining up with TRBD2. The CDR3 has 16 residues. With V trimmed by 5 bases and J by 5 bases, 7 bases remained unmatched. CDR1 is LNHDA and CDR2 is SQIVND in the germline V gene (reference sequence). CDR3 loop: CASSVASGRLTGELFF. In DNA form, the CDR3 reads TGTGCCAGTAGTGTGGCTAGCGGGAGGCTAACCGGGGAGCTGTTTTTT.

The rearrangement uses TRBV5-8 and TRBJ2-1, with 13 nucleotides matching TRBD2. Germline CDR1 SGHTS, CDR2 YDEGEE. V gave up 4 bases and J gave up 6 bases; unmatched junction bases: 7. CDR3 length equals 16 residues. DNA of the CDR3: TGTGCCAGCAGCAAGGTACTAGCGGGAGGGCGCAATGAGCAGTTCTTC. As protein: CASSKVLAGGRNEQFF.

The CDR3 protein is CASSFILGQGKEDTQYF. CDR3 in DNA: TGTGCCAGCAGCTTCATACTAGGACAGGGGAAGGAAGATACGCAGTATTTT. V gene TRBV11-2 combines with J gene TRBJ2-3; the match to TRBD1 covers 9 bases. Trimming took 3 bases from V and 5 from J; bases not matched to a gene: 12. The CDR3 spans 17 residues. Germline lookup yields CDR1 SGHAT and CDR2 FQNNGV. Together with reference TRBV11-2 and TRBJ2-3, the CDR3 gives the full variable domain: EAGVAQSPRYKIIEKRQSVAFWCNPISGHATLYWYQQILGQGPKLLIQFQNNGVVDDSQLPKDRFSAERLKGVDSTLKIQPAKLEDSAVYLCASSFILGQGKEDTQYFGPGTRLTVL.

The J gene is TRBJ2-7, the V gene TRBV6-5, with D uncertain. The CDR3 loop spans 14 amino acids. The ends were cut back, 0 bases at V and 3 bases at J, with 9 bases in the middle. Germline lookup yields CDR1 MNHEY and CDR2 SVGAGI. CDR3 sequence reads: CASSYSGSHYEQYF. The CDR3, as DNA: TGTGCCAGCAGTTACTCGGGTTCGCACTACGAGCAGTACTTC.